The sequence of this T cell receptor (beta chain) was determined in a study of blood T cells in healthy people across ages. Points from the study as a whole: Fewer expanded clones and more diversity marked long-lived versus aged donors. In older individuals, TCR beta diversity per million T cells was lower, falling roughly linearly with age. A strong correlation was found between TCR beta diversity and the percentage of naive T cells. A conclusive naive versus antigen-experienced comparison was prevented by the unsorted PBMCs.

This CDR3 contains 12 residues. CDR1 is MGHDK and CDR2 is SYGVNS in the germline V gene. The V and J ends lost 7 bases and 7 bases, in that order; junction bases with no gene match: 5. PCR was performed a second time for roughly 6 to 12 cycles using a sample-barcoded 5' primer and a J-beta primer mix. TCRdb re-derived calls from the 5' RACE reads in MiXCR, one entry per CDR3 protein. The sample includes around 650,000 distinct CDR3 sequences, around 43% seen only once; the top ten take around 30%. Only a few counts were recorded for this clonotype. Its antigen is unidentified. The genes are TRBV25-1 and TRBJ1-2; 8 bases align to TRBD1. This clonotype was sampled from a man older than 75 in good health. Sequencing used blood. CDR3 in DNA: TGTGCCAGCACGGGACAGGCAGGTGGCTACACCTTC. As protein: CASTGQAGGYTF.